This entry lists 4 T cell receptor beta chains sequenced from one sample in a study of read filtering for tumor transcriptome and immune sequencing. This library used approximately 390 ng RNA and molecular barcoded adaptors spanning alpha/delta and beta/gamma chains. In TCRdb, the reads were re-called with MiXCR into one record per CDR3 protein. The sample records about 86,000 distinct CDR3 sequences, approximately 13% being singletons. Sequencing was performed on a population of CD138-negative cells sorted from bone marrow. These receptors were obtained from a donor at least 40 years old with multiple myeloma.

This clonotype was observed at least ten times. The chain couples TRBV5-4 to TRBJ2-3, with 11 bases fitting TRBD2. The CDR3 consists of 16 residues. V gave up 4 bases and J gave up 2 bases; unmatched junction bases: 6. CDR1 is SGHNT and CDR2 is YYREEE in the germline V gene (reference sequence). As DNA, the CDR3 is TGTGCCAGCAGCGATCGACTAGCGGGGCACACAGATACGCAGTATTTT. Translation gives CASSDRLAGHTDTQYF.

This clonotype was detected ten times or more. The V gene is TRBV27, the J gene TRBJ2-1, with D maybe TRBD1 (7 bases). Trimming pared 2 bases from V and 1 base from J, leaving 18 bases between. Per germline, CDR1 MNHEY and CDR2 SMNVEV (reference sequence). The CDR3 has 18 residues. The CDR3 region has the DNA TGTGCCAGCAGTTTACTAGGAGGGGGACAGACATCCTACAATGAGCAGTTCTTC. Its protein is CASSLLGGGQTSYNEQFF.

Notes on this clonotype: Its ends do not fully match the called genes, so a read error is possible. This chain links TRBV12-3 or TRBV12-4 with TRBJ2-7; 8 bases line up with TRBD1. The CDR3 totals 12 residues. CDR3 coding DNA: TGTGCCAGCAGTCAGGGGGCCTACGAGCGGTACTTC. It is translated as CASSQGAYERYF.

This clonotype was found a few times. V gene TRBV5-1 combines with J gene TRBJ2-1; 13 nucleotides align to TRBD2. CDR3 size: 15 residues. Germline values: CDR1 SGHRS, CDR2 YFSETQ. V was pared by 4 bases and J by 6 bases, with 4 bases of the junction left unmatched. The CDR3 reads CASSQGTSGVNEQFF. As DNA, the CDR3 is TGCGCCAGCAGCCAGGGGACTAGCGGGGTCAATGAGCAGTTCTTC.